This TCR beta chain was sequenced during a study of blood T cell repertoires in COVID-19 (dated by TCRdb to about 2020). Study-level background: Collaborator samples came from the United States, Italy and Spain and covered acute and convalescent phases of COVID-19. The material from the prospective study consisted of cDNA or gDNA derived from T cells, B-cell-depleted T cells, or PBMCs. Subjects who had been exposed to COVID-19, were actively infected with it, or had recovered from it provided the deeply sampled blood TCRbeta repertoires that made up the dataset. The repertoires were released in a freely available public database meant as a resource for research on the immune response to SARS-CoV-2. The samples were drawn from two sources: the first 160 participants of the ongoing ImmuneRACE study, and 1,254 subjects contributed by 6 global collaborators. The sample metadata nearly always contained a de-identified subject ID, COVID-19 status, age in years and sex. HLA class I and class II types, where available, came from metadata supplied by the sample provider rather than from assay-based typing.

The CDR3, cysteine through phenylalanine, is 13 amino acids long. Kept here is only the CDR3 DNA, which spans 39 bases and is read in frame from base 1. CDR1 LNHDA and CDR2 SQIVND are derived from the germline V gene (reference sequence). The germline ends are 14 bases apart after V is trimmed by 4 bases and J by 9 bases. Worth noting for this clone: Its antigen is still unknown. Base qualities are not recorded, but no much larger clone differs from it by a single base.

The immunoSEQ Assay, a bias-controlled multiplex PCR, was used to amplify TCRbeta CDR3 regions from genomic DNA. On the authors' methods: The number of nucleated cells in each sample was estimated from the amplification of reference gene primers within the assay. To quantify the absolute abundance of each unique TCRbeta CDR3 rearrangement, sequence reads were collapsed and filtered. Productive Simpson clonality was computed per sample as the square root of Simpson's diversity index over productive rearrangements. The table comes from immuneACCESS by way of TCRdb, which keeps in-frame sequences with V and J called. Part of the clones is missing from these tables; in studies checked, under half for an unresolved V gene and the rest for unknown reasons. Clonal size and the V and J genes are those of that table, whereas D and trimming came from the DNA. Here the sample has tens of thousands of clones; about 80% occur a single time. The top ten clonotypes cover roughly 15% of the sample.

Paper-wide results and their limitations: The amount of clinical and demographic metadata varied by source and participant and was provided uncurated.

The collaborating institutions used their own protocols to collect whole blood in K2EDTA tubes. For TCRbeta analysis, collaborators shipped samples in one of three forms: frozen whole blood, isolated PBMCs, or DNA extracted from either of those sample types. This receptor chain uses TRBV19 and TRBJ2-3; the D region possibly corresponds to TRBD1 (6 bases align). The receptor was derived from a man of 80 years or more with active COVID-19. Sequencing was performed on peripheral blood. The CDR3 protein sequence reads: CASSRKQGLTQYF. The nucleotide sequence is TGTGCCAGTAGTAGGAAACAGGGTTTAACGCAGTATTTT.